Given below is one T cell receptor (beta chain) in context. Antigen unknown. Researchers tagged individual cDNA molecules with unique molecular identifiers. TCRdb redid the calling of the 5' RACE reads with MiXCR, one entry per CDR3 protein. The sample has approximately 81,000 distinct CDR3 sequences, roughly an eighth seen once; the top ten hold about 6.4%. The CDR3 has 16 amino acids. Trimming at V came to 2 bases and at J to 3 bases, leaving 6 bases not matched to a gene. CDR1 is SGHRS and CDR2 is YFSETQ in the germline V gene. The data stem from a study of early T cells in non-severe SARS-CoV-2 infection. Overall study context: Sequencing of bulk RNA from unsorted whole blood was done, without chain pairing.

Regarding the study as a whole: VDJdb-based matching was biased toward anti-spike CD8 responses and missed private and CD4 specificities.

Sequencing was performed on whole blood. The rearrangement links TRBV5-1 to TRBJ1-1, with 11 bases identical to TRBD1. The clonotype originates from an adult who was a healthcare worker with PCR-confirmed SARS-CoV-2 infection or an uninfected control (not recorded which). CDR3 residues: CASSLGQGARYTEAFF. CDR3 DNA sequence: TGCGCCAGCAGCTTAGGACAGGGGGCTCGTTACACTGAAGCTTTCTTT.